These 29 T cell receptor beta chains came from one sample sequenced in a study of blood T cells in healthy people across ages (dated by TCRdb to between 2014 and 2017). To prepare the library, 5' RACE was applied. The listed sequencing device is Illumina HiSeq 2500. The second PCR ran for roughly 7 to 12 cycles and used a J-beta primer mix along with a sample-barcoded 5' primer. TCRdb trimmed the raw reads at Q25, called clones with MiXCR and kept productive beta chains. CDR3 protein duplicates are merged, each entry listing the most common genes and DNA. This sample comprises some 800,000 distinct CDR3 sequences, around 42% of them detected only once. Roughly 19% of the sample is in the top ten clones. Sequencing input: blood. The receptors shown here come from a man between 60 and 75 years old in good health.

J is TRBJ2-1 and V is TRBV24-1; D may be TRBD1 (6 bases). V lost 0 bases and J 8 bases, leaving 10 bases between the germline ends. This CDR3 region has 14 residues. Germline lookup yields CDR1 KGHDR and CDR2 SFDVKD. The CDR3 region has the DNA TGTGCCACCAGTGATTTGTTAGCAGGGGATGAGCAGTTCTTC. Protein product: CATSDLLAGDEQFF.

With respect to this clonotype: With a much larger clone just one base away, this may be a read error. The V gene is TRBV29-1, the J gene TRBJ1-2; perhaps TRBD1 as D (5 bases). Looked up from germline, CDR1 is SQVTM and CDR2 is ANQGSEA. CDR3 size: 14 residues. For the CDR3, the DNA is TGCAGCGTTGAAGATTCGGGGCAGATCTATAGCTACACCTTC. Translation gives CSVEDSGQIYSYTF.

The chain has TRBV20-1 and TRBJ2-3, with 9 nucleotides matching TRBD1. Germline lookup yields CDR1 DFQATT and CDR2 SNEGSKA (reference sequence). The V segment lost 5 bases and the J segment 1 base; nucleotides outside the gene matches: 7. The CDR3 sequence is 15 residues long. CDR3 coding DNA: TGCAGTGCTGAGGAATGGGACAGGGGCACAGATACGCAGTATTTT. Protein product: CSAEEWDRGTDTQYF.

This clonotype has a handful of counts. V gene TRBV25-1 combines with J gene TRBJ2-3; maybe TRBD2 (5 bases). The ends were cut back, 1 base at V and 2 bases at J, with 10 bases in the middle. The germline gives CDR1 MGHDK, CDR2 SYGVNS. The CDR3 runs to 15 residues. The DNA of the CDR3 is TGTGCCAGCAGTGAATCGGAGGACTTCACAGATACGCAGTATTTT. The encoded protein is CASSESEDFTDTQYF.

The chain uses TRBV2 and TRBJ2-7; D is uncertain. Trimming pared 7 bases from V and 4 bases from J, leaving 8 bases between. Germline CDR1 and CDR2: SNHLY and FYNNEI. This CDR3 region has 11 residues. The CDR3 nucleotides read TGTGCCAGCATCGACAATTACGAGCAGTACTTC. As protein: CASIDNYEQYF.

The chain carries TRBV5-1 and TRBJ2-5, with 8 bases lining up with TRBD2. The V and J ends lost 0 bases and 5 bases, in that order; junction bases with no gene match: 3. From germline, CDR1 is SGHRS and CDR2 YFSETQ. The CDR3 extends over 14 amino acids. The CDR3 coding sequence is TGCGCCAGCAGCTTGGGTAGCGGGGTTGAGACCCAGTACTTC. This sequence encodes CASSLGSGVETQYF.

The rearrangement links TRBV6-2 or TRBV6-3 to TRBJ2-7; D remains unclear. The germline V gene encodes CDR1 MNHEY and CDR2 SVGEGT. Trimming shortened V by 8 bases and J by 4 bases, and 9 bases separated the two germline ends. CDR3 length equals 11 residues. The CDR3 DNA sequence: TGTGCCAGCGAGGACCTATACGAGCAGTACTTC. This encodes CASEDLYEQYF.

The J gene is TRBJ2-1, the V gene TRBV20-1, with 8 bases fitting TRBD1. Trimming cost V 7 bases and J 1 base; bases outside gene matches: 0. The CDR3 loop spans 12 amino acids. The germline V gene has CDR1 DFQATT and CDR2 SNEGSKA (reference sequence). The chain's CDR3 is CSGQGSYNEQFF. In DNA, the CDR3 is TGCAGTGGACAGGGGTCCTACAATGAGCAGTTCTTC.

The chain uses TRBV11-2 and TRBJ2-5; TRBD2 matches 8 bases. The CDR3 runs 15 residues. Trimming at V came to 0 bases and at J to 5 bases, leaving 5 bases not matched to a gene. CDR1 and CDR2 from the germline V gene are SGHAT and FQNNGV. CDR3 sequence: CASSLEVSGVETQYF. Written as DNA, the CDR3 is TGTGCCAGCAGCTTAGAGGTTAGCGGGGTTGAGACCCAGTACTTC.

The gene calls are TRBV20-1 and TRBJ2-3, with TRBD2 matching 8 bases. This CDR3 has 16 amino acids. Germline V lookup: CDR1 DFQATT, CDR2 SNEGSKA (reference sequence). The ends lost 1 base at V and 1 base at J; junction bases unmatched: 7. Here the CDR3 DNA reads TGCAGTGCTAGAGGGCAGCGGGGGTACGGCACAGATACGCAGTATTTT. This gives the protein CSARGQRGYGTDTQYF.

In its sample, this clonotype was seen once. Since a much larger clone is just one base distant, this may be a read error. This rearrangement joins TRBV12-3 or TRBV12-4 to TRBJ2-7; possible D gene TRBD2, 5 bases. The CDR3 is 15 residues long. The V and J ends lost 5 bases and 0 bases respectively, with 14 bases between them. The CDR3 loop reads CASSPRALGSYEQYF. DNA of the CDR3: TGTGCCAGCAGTCCGCGGGCTCTTGGCTCCTACGAGCAGTACTTC.

V usage is TRBV29-1 and J usage is TRBJ2-4, with TRBD1 identical over 8 bases. CDR1 and CDR2 (germline): SQVTM, ANQGSEA. Unmatched junction bases numbered 6, after V lost 4 bases and J lost 4 bases. This CDR3 spans 14 amino acids. The DNA of the CDR3 is TGCAGCGTTGTTGACAGGGGAGAAAAAAACATTCAGTACTTC. Its protein product is CSVVDRGEKNIQYF.

The chain employs TRBV7-8 and TRBJ2-1; 11 bases match TRBD2. Trimming cost V 1 base and J 8 bases; bases outside gene matches: 10. Germline values: CDR1 SGHVS, CDR2 FQNEAQ. This CDR3 spans 17 amino acids. CDR3 sequence reads: CASSLVWLAGGNDEQFF. In DNA, the CDR3 is TGTGCCAGCAGCTTAGTTTGGCTAGCGGGGGGAAACGATGAGCAGTTCTTC.

This clonotype has only a few counts. The chain has TRBV20-1 and TRBJ2-1; 7 nucleotides agree with TRBD2. CDR1 and CDR2 (germline): DFQATT, SNEGSKA (reference sequence). The CDR3 has 16 amino acids. After removal of 1 base from V and 4 bases from J, the junction contained 10 bases not matched to a gene. The CDR3 sequence: CSARVGRDYLYNEQFF. Here the CDR3 DNA reads TGCAGTGCTAGAGTTGGGAGGGACTACCTTTACAATGAGCAGTTCTTC.

The gene calls are TRBV7-2 and TRBJ2-7; D may match TRBD1 or TRBD2 (5 bases each). Germline V gene lookup returns CDR1 SGHTA and CDR2 FQGNSA. Trimming shortened V by 5 bases and J by 0 bases, and 20 bases separated the two germline ends. The CDR3 length is 17 residues. CDR3 amino acids: CASSRAPGRRSSYEQYF. In DNA form, the CDR3 reads TGTGCCAGCAGCCGTGCCCCGGGACGACGAAGCTCCTACGAGCAGTACTTC.

The chain couples TRBV25-1 to TRBJ2-3; D possibly matches TRBD1 or TRBD2 (5 bases each). Germline loops: CDR1 MGHDK, CDR2 SYGVNS. The CDR3 has 15 amino acids. Trimming removed 1 base from V and 4 bases from J, with 12 bases in between. CDR3 in amino acids: CASSESAGRADTQYF. DNA for the CDR3: TGTGCCAGCAGTGAATCGGCGGGCAGGGCAGATACGCAGTATTTT.

This clonotype was recorded only once. At one end the junction does not follow the germline gene, possibly because of a read error. CDR3 coding DNA: TGTGCGAGCAGCCAAGGGGTGTGGGGAGATCCTGAAGCTTTCTTT. Its protein is CASSQGVWGDPEAFF. The rearrangement links TRBV3-1 to TRBJ1-1, with D possibly being TRBD1 (5 bases). The CDR3 runs to 15 residues. CDR1 and CDR2 (germline): LGHDT, YNNKEL (reference sequence).

In its sample, this clonotype was seen many times. This chain uses TRBV29-1 with TRBJ2-7; TRBD2 might be the D (6 bases). Germline values: CDR1 SQVTM, CDR2 ANQGSEA. Trimming cost V 1 base and J 7 bases, with 26 bases left between them. The CDR3 has 17 amino acids. The CDR3 DNA follows: TGCAGCGTTGAAGGTGATTTGGGGGACTCACCACGTGGGGAGCAGTACTTC. It specifies CSVEGDLGDSPRGEQYF.

The chain employs TRBV5-4 and TRBJ2-1, with D possibly matching TRBD1 (5 bases). This CDR3 has 15 residues. Trimming took off 2 bases at V and 5 bases at J, with 14 bases between the two ends. Germline CDR1 SGHNT, CDR2 YYREEE (reference sequence). CDR3 amino acids: CASSFKTGHNNEQFF. The CDR3 DNA sequence: TGTGCCAGCAGCTTTAAAACAGGCCACAACAATGAGCAGTTCTTC.

The chain joins TRBV7-6 to TRBJ2-7; 11 bases agree with TRBD1. The CDR3 contains 15 residues. The junction had 7 bases not matched to a gene; V was cut back by 5 bases and J by 4 bases. Per the germline V gene, CDR1 is SGHVS and CDR2 is FNYEAQ. The CDR3 is CASSPWTGGKYEQYF. The CDR3 DNA reads TGTGCCAGCAGCCCCTGGACAGGGGGCAAGTACGAGCAGTACTTC. Together with reference TRBV7-6 and TRBJ2-7, the CDR3 gives the full variable domain: GAGVSQSPRYKVTKRGQDVALRCDPISGHVSLYWYRQALGQGPEFLTYFNYEAQQDKSGLPNDRFSAERPEGSISTLTIQRTEQRDSAMYRCASSPWTGGKYEQYFGPGTRLTVT.

This clonotype has only a few counts. At one of its ends the junction is not consistent with the germline gene, which may arise from a read error. As DNA, the CDR3 is TGTGCTAGCAGCTTAGCGCCCGGGATGGGTAACGAGCAGTACTTC. It is translated as CASSLAPGMGNEQYF. The chain has TRBV7-7 and TRBJ2-7; D perhaps matches TRBD2 (5 bases). This CDR3 region has 15 residues. Per the germline V gene, CDR1 is SSHAT and CDR2 is FNYEAQ (reference sequence).

The chain has TRBV20-1 and TRBJ2-3, with D maybe TRBD2 (6 bases). Germline V lookup: CDR1 DFQATT, CDR2 SNEGSKA (reference sequence). The V gene lost 3 bases and the J gene lost 5 bases, with 12 bases spanning the gap. The CDR3 is 13 amino acids. CDR3 sequence: CSARAVREDTQYF. The CDR3 coding sequence is TGCAGTGCTAGGGCGGTGCGGGAAGATACGCAGTATTTT.

This clonotype was seen more than once but under ten times. The chain uses TRBV20-1 and TRBJ1-5, with no clear D. Germline V gene sequence: CDR1 DFQATT, CDR2 SNEGSKA (reference sequence). V gave up 1 base and J gave up 1 base, with 17 bases separating them. The CDR3 extends over 17 amino acids. The CDR3 coding sequence is TGCAGTGCTAGAGTCGGGTTCAGTGGTTGGAGCAATCAGCCCCAGCATTTT. Amino acids: CSARVGFSGWSNQPQHF.

The rearrangement uses TRBV20-1 and TRBJ2-5; D is unresolved. CDR3 size: 15 residues. CDR1 and CDR2 (germline): DFQATT, SNEGSKA (reference sequence). The V end was cut by 0 bases, the J end by 1 base, with 12 bases between. The CDR3 loop is CSARDGKRIQETQYF. Here the CDR3 DNA reads TGCAGTGCTAGAGATGGGAAGCGTATCCAAGAGACCCAGTACTTC.

The chain is built from TRBV7-2 and TRBJ2-1, with TRBD2 matching 7 bases. Trimming took 1 base from V and 9 from J; bases not matched to a gene: 9. The CDR3 sequence is 15 residues long. Germline V gene data show CDR1 as SGHTA and CDR2 as FQGNSA. The CDR3 region is CASSLGSGGWGEQFF. The DNA of the CDR3 is TGTGCCAGCAGCTTAGGGTCGGGGGGATGGGGTGAGCAGTTCTTC.

The chain links TRBV6-5 to TRBJ2-3, with 10 bases matching TRBD2. The CDR3 length is 16 residues. The trim removed 4 bases at V and 3 bases at J, leaving 7 bases unmatched. The germline V gene encodes CDR1 MNHEY and CDR2 SVGAGI. CDR3 sequence reads: CASSSGLARSTDTQYF. The CDR3 DNA sequence: TGTGCCAGCAGTTCGGGACTAGCGAGGTCTACAGATACGCAGTATTTT.

V is TRBV15 and J is TRBJ2-1; TRBD2 aligns across 7 bases. The CDR3 is 15 residues long. V dropped 7 bases and J dropped 7; count of bases not matched to a gene: 13. Germline V gene lookup returns CDR1 LNHNV and CDR2 YYDKDF (reference sequence). CDR3 sequence: CATTPGGLTPNEQFF. The CDR3 nucleotides are TGTGCCACCACGCCTGGGGGACTAACGCCAAATGAGCAGTTCTTC.

This clonotype has only a few counts. This chain connects TRBV20-1 to TRBJ2-3, with D perhaps TRBD1 or TRBD2 (5 bases each). Germline CDR1 reads DFQATT; CDR2 reads SNEGSKA (reference sequence). This CDR3 spans 15 amino acids. The V end lost 6 bases, the J end lost 4 bases, and 20 bases lay between the germline ends. The CDR3 coding sequence is TGCAGTGCGGGACGGCCACCCCGGAGCGCAGATACGCAGTATTTT. Its protein product is CSAGRPPRSADTQYF.

This clonotype was seen a handful of times. This chain joins TRBV4-3 and TRBJ1-4; D unresolved. V dropped 0 bases and J dropped 7 bases, with 9 bases sitting between them. The V gene's germline CDR1 is LGHNA and CDR2 YSLEER. The CDR3 has 14 residues. For the CDR3, the DNA is TGCGCCAGCAGCCAAGATCCCCTTGCTGAAAAACTGTTTTTT. It is translated as CASSQDPLAEKLFF.